This entry is about one TCR beta chain. This record comes from a study of blood T cell repertoires in COVID-19. Study details: T cells, B-cell-depleted T cells, or PBMCs provided the cDNA or gDNA that served as material.

Assay used: immunoSEQ multiplex PCR; TCRdb lists only in-frame clones, some missing. The sample records approximately 200,000 clones, about 93% being singletons. Seattle cases were enrolled at active infection and followed longitudinally. Trimming pared 4 bases from V and 2 bases from J, leaving 18 bases between. The CDR3 covers 17 residues. Per the germline V gene, CDR1 is LGHDT and CDR2 is YNNKEL (reference sequence). The clonotype was recovered from a man aged 25 to 40 with COVID-19, enrolled during active disease. J is TRBJ1-3 and V is TRBV3-1 (or the pseudogene TRBV3-2); possible D gene TRBD1, 5 bases. Sample: peripheral blood. The CDR3 loop is CASSRTPSPGTGNTIYF. Written as DNA, the CDR3 is TGTGCCAGCAGCCGAACCCCCTCCCCAGGGACTGGAAACACCATATATTTT.